These 7 T cell receptor beta chains were all obtained from the same sample, sequenced in a study of Graves' ophthalmopathy and Graves' hyperthyroidism. Beta-chain TCR CDR3 regions were amplified from RNA transcripts. After a first-round RT-PCR with HTBI primers, a second-round multiplex PCR was run. TCRdb independently ran MiXCR on the multiplex PCR reads; one entry per CDR3 protein. The repertoire consists of some 350,000 distinct CDR3 sequences, with about a sixth occurring once and the leading ten covering roughly 2.3%. Input material: peripheral blood. The receptor source for this set is an adult woman with stable Graves' hyperthyroidism.

This clonotype has a handful of counts. The rearrangement links TRBV30 to TRBJ2-1; 7 bases are shared with TRBD1. The CDR3 runs to 13 residues. The V gene end was trimmed by 0 bases and the J gene end by 6 bases; junction bases not matched to a gene: 2. Germline CDR1 GTSNPN, CDR2 SVGIG (reference sequence). The CDR3 reads CAWSVDRSNEQFF. The CDR3 DNA follows: TGTGCCTGGAGTGTGGACAGGAGCAATGAGCAGTTCTTC.

In this sample, this clonotype turned up many times. A read error may account for a junction end that differs from germline. The chain is built from TRBV6-2 or TRBV6-3 and TRBJ2-7; D gene ambiguous. The germline CDR1 and CDR2 sequences are MNHEY and SVGEGT. The CDR3 is 11 amino acids. The CDR3 loop is CASSDGYGQYF. The DNA of the CDR3 is TGTGCCAGCAGTGACGGGTACGGGCAGTACTTC.

This clonotype has a count of ten or more. This chain uses TRBV18 with TRBJ1-5; D gene ambiguous. V was pared by 1 base and J by 4 bases, with 8 bases between. This CDR3 spans 14 amino acids. The germline gives CDR1 KGHSH, CDR2 LQKENI. The CDR3 here is CASSPLPGNQPQHF. For the CDR3, the DNA is TGTGCCAGCTCACCACTACCGGGAAATCAGCCCCAGCATTTT.

This clonotype was counted many times. The CDR3, as DNA: TGTGCCAGTTCCGAGGACAGGGGCTTCACCGGGGAGCTGTTTTTT. Translation gives CASSEDRGFTGELFF. The V gene is TRBV2, the J gene TRBJ2-2; 9 bases are shared with TRBD1. The CDR3 totals 15 residues. V lost 9 bases to trimming and J lost 4 bases; unmatched junction nucleotides: 9. Germline V CDR1 and CDR2: SNHLY, FYNNEI.

The rearrangement uses TRBV28 and TRBJ2-7; 10 nucleotides agree with TRBD1. Germline CDR1 and CDR2: MDHEN and SYDVKM. CDR3 length: 15 residues. Unmatched junction bases numbered 16, after V lost 8 bases and J lost 9 bases. CDR3 sequence reads: CASGVPFGQGEGQYF. The DNA of the CDR3 is TGTGCCAGCGGAGTTCCCTTCGGACAGGGGGAAGGGCAGTACTTC.

This chain links TRBV20-1 with TRBJ1-6, with no clear D. Trimming left V 5 bases short and J 9 bases short, with 14 bases between. CDR1 is DFQATT and CDR2 is SNEGSKA in the germline V gene (reference sequence). The CDR3 spans 13 residues. DNA of the CDR3: TGCAGTGCTGGCCCGCGGTCAGTTTCACCCCTCCACTTT. This gives the protein CSAGPRSVSPLHF.

This clonotype was recorded many times. The gene calls are TRBV6-2 or TRBV6-3 and TRBJ1-5; TRBD1 might be the D (5 bases). This CDR3 contains 15 residues. Germline values: CDR1 MNHEY, CDR2 SVGEGT. Trimming took 1 base from V and 2 from J, leaving 9 bases between them. The CDR3 DNA sequence: TGTGCCAGCAGTTACTTCGACAGCGGCAATCAGCCCCAGCATTTT. The encoded protein is CASSYFDSGNQPQHF.